What follows describes a single TCR beta chain. Its target antigen remains unknown. No much larger clone exists at a distance of one base, and base qualities are not known. V is pared back by 2 bases and J by 4 bases, with 12 bases lying between the germline termini. According to the germline V gene, CDR1 reads SGHVS and CDR2 reads FQNEAQ. Counted from cysteine to phenylalanine, this CDR3 has 15 amino acids. Only the CDR3 portion is preserved as DNA: 45 bases, with reading frame beginning at the first base. The data were taken from a study of blood T cell repertoires in COVID-19 (dated by TCRdb to 2019 to 2021). Background for the entire study: Samples covering the acute and convalescent phases of COVID-19 were provided by collaborators in the United States, Italy and Spain. Subjects who had been exposed to COVID-19, were actively infected with it, or had recovered from it provided the deeply sampled blood TCRbeta repertoires that made up the dataset. The prospective study material was composed of cDNA or gDNA derived from T cells, B-cell-depleted T cells, or PBMCs. A de-identified subject ID, COVID-19 status, age in years and sex were almost always included in the sample metadata. Samples were obtained from the ongoing ImmuneRACE study (first 160 participants) and from some 1,300 subjects provided by 6 global collaborators. Where available, HLA class I and class II types were obtained from metadata supplied by the sample provider rather than from assay-based typing. The repertoires were made available in a free public database intended to serve as a resource for research on the immune response to SARS-CoV-2. Beyond this particular receptor, the publication reports: How much clinical and demographic metadata was included differed by source and by participant, and the metadata was provided uncurated.

TCRbeta CDR3 regions were amplified from genomic DNA by means of the immunoSEQ Assay, a bias-controlled multiplex PCR. The authors' pipeline ran thus. The number of nucleated cells in each sample was estimated from the amplification of reference gene primers within the assay. To quantify the absolute abundance of each unique TCRbeta CDR3 rearrangement, sequence reads were collapsed and filtered. Productive Simpson clonality was computed per sample as the square root of Simpson's diversity index over productive rearrangements. The clones in this table, taken by TCRdb from immuneACCESS, are in-frame only. Not every clone is retained; where verified, under half of the shortfall comes from an unresolved V gene, and the cause of the rest is unknown. The V and J calls and clone size are taken from that table; D and trimming were inferred from the DNA. This sample has 100,000 or so clones in its table, and 92% of those were observed once. The ten biggest clones cover about 5.9% of the sample.

Collaborating institutions collected whole blood in K2EDTA tubes following their own protocols. Collaborator samples were shipped for TCRbeta analysis as frozen whole blood, isolated PBMCs, or DNA extracted from either sample type. The clonotype originates from a woman aged 55-69 years with active COVID-19. The sample consisted of peripheral blood. The chain was built from TRBV7-8 and TRBJ1-3; TRBD1 could be the D gene, as 5 bases match. The CDR3 protein is CASSLFRAPGNTIYF. Read as DNA, the sequence is TGTGCCAGCAGCTTATTCAGGGCACCGGGAAACACCATATATTTT.